This TCR beta chain was sequenced for a study of cytomegalovirus exposure and HLA in healthy donors. Study in general: When fewer than 500 donors were genotyped, approximately 80% of them were found to fall in the Caucasian-associated ancestry cluster.

The PCR contained 60 Vbeta and 13 Jbeta primers. Profiling relied on immunoSEQ multiplex PCR, and the TCRdb table lists in-frame clones only, not all of them. This sample has some 200,000 clones, with about 86% found just once. Germline V gene sequence: CDR1 MNHEY, CDR2 SVGAGI. Trimming took 2 bases from V and 4 from J, leaving 8 bases between them. This CDR3 is 13 amino acids long. Sequenced input: PBMCs. The clonotype comes from a woman aged 25 to 45 in good health and CMV-seronegative. The chain couples TRBV6-5 to TRBJ1-1; no definite D call. CDR3 region: CASSYGGSTEAFF. The CDR3, as DNA: TGTGCCAGCAGTTACGGAGGGAGCACTGAAGCTTTCTTT.